The rows below give T cell receptor beta chains drawn from one sample of a study of blood T cell repertoires in COVID-19. TCRdb keeps only in-frame clones here, not all; method: immunoSEQ multiplex PCR. There are about 240,000 clones in the sample; approximately 78% occur only once, and about an eighth lies in the top ten. The sample was peripheral blood. Receptor source: a woman aged 60-75 years with active or convalescent COVID-19. Both conserved end residues are part of each CDR3. D genes are given only for firm matches. Clone size is stated in some rows and not others, as once, few, many or a class when expanded.

d_call: .
v_call: TRBV21-1
clone_size: once
j_call: TRBJ1-2
cdr3_aa: CASSMFGSGYTF
cdr3_nt: TGTGCCAGCAGCATGTTTGGCAGTGGCTACACCTTC

d_call: .
v_call: TRBV2
clone_size: once
j_call: TRBJ1-2
cdr3_aa: CASGTSGQPPYGYTF
cdr3_nt: TGTGCCAGCGGGACAAGTGGCCAGCCTCCTTATGGCTACACCTTC

d_call: TRBD2
v_call: TRBV7-9
clone_size: .
j_call: TRBJ2-7
cdr3_aa: CASSFGASGGSSYEQYF
cdr3_nt: TGTGCCAGCAGCTTTGGTGCTAGCGGGGGGAGCTCCTACGAGCAGTACTTC

d_call: .
v_call: TRBV5-1
clone_size: .
j_call: TRBJ2-7
cdr3_aa: CASSLALTGPYEQYF
cdr3_nt: TGCGCCAGCAGCTTGGCCTTGACAGGTCCCTACGAGCAGTACTTC

d_call: .
v_call: TRBV2
clone_size: .
j_call: TRBJ1-2
cdr3_aa: CASSESGRPQNGYTF
cdr3_nt: TGTGCCAGCAGTGAAAGCGGAAGGCCGCAAAATGGCTACACCTTC

d_call: TRBD2
v_call: TRBV2
clone_size: .
j_call: TRBJ2-4
cdr3_aa: CASSLAGGGAGALAKNIQYF
cdr3_nt: TGTGCCAGCAGCCTCGCGGGGGGGGGAGCGGGAGCTCTAGCCAAAAACATTCAGTACTTC

d_call: TRBD1
v_call: TRBV27
clone_size: .
j_call: TRBJ2-1
cdr3_aa: CASSSTGSSYNEQFF
cdr3_nt: TGTGCCAGCAGTTCGACAGGGAGCTCCTACAATGAGCAGTTCTTC

d_call: TRBD1
v_call: TRBV2
clone_size: .
j_call: TRBJ2-1
cdr3_aa: CASNRQGWNEQFF
cdr3_nt: TGTGCCAGCAATAGACAGGGGTGGAATGAGCAGTTCTTC

d_call: .
v_call: TRBV30
clone_size: .
j_call: TRBJ1-2
cdr3_aa: CAWSGRLGGGGYTF
cdr3_nt: TGTGCCTGGAGTGGCAGACTAGGAGGCGGTGGCTACACCTTC

d_call: .
v_call: TRBV28
clone_size: .
j_call: TRBJ2-7
cdr3_aa: CASTLGGSYEQYF
cdr3_nt: TGTGCCAGCACCCTTGGGGGGTCCTACGAGCAGTACTTC

d_call: TRBD1
v_call: TRBV2
clone_size: .
j_call: TRBJ1-1
cdr3_aa: CATGTERNTEAFF
cdr3_nt: TGTGCCACCGGGACAGAGAGGAACACTGAAGCTTTCTTT